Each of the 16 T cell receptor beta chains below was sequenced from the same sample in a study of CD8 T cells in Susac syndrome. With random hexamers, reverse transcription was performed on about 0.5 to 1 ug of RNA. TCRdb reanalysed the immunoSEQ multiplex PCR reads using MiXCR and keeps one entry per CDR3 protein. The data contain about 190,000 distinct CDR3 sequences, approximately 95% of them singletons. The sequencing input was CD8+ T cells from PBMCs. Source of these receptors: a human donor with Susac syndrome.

Here the CDR3 reads CASSDGQGGRSEAFF. The CDR3 coding sequence is TGTGCCAGCAGCGATGGACAGGGAGGTCGGTCTGAAGCTTTCTTT. This rearrangement joins TRBV3-1 to TRBJ1-1, with 8 bases that match TRBD1. This CDR3 has 15 amino acids. The junction had 11 bases not matched to a gene; V was cut back by 5 bases and J by 6 bases. Germline V gene sequence: CDR1 LGHDT, CDR2 YNNKEL (reference sequence).

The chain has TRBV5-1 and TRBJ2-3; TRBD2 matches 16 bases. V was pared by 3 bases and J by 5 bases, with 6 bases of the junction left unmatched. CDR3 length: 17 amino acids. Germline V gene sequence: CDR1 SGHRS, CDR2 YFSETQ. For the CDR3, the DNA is TGCGCCAGCAGCTCCCCGGGACTAGCGGGAGGGCAAGATACGCAGTATTTT. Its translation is CASSSPGLAGGQDTQYF.

The CDR3 bases are TGTGCCAGCAGTTTAAGTGGGGGGAATGAGCAGTTCTTC. Its protein product is CASSLSGGNEQFF. The V and J genes are TRBV27 and TRBJ2-1; a possible D gene is TRBD2 (6 bases). The germline V gene has CDR1 MNHEY and CDR2 SMNVEV (reference sequence). The CDR3 sequence is 13 residues long. The ends were cut back, 2 bases at V and 7 bases at J, with 9 bases in the middle.

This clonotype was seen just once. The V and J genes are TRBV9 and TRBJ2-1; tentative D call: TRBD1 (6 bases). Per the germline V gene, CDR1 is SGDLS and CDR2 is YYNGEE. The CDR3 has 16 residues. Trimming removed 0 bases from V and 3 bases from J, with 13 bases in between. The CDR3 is CASSVGGVRGYNEQFF. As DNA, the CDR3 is TGTGCCAGCAGCGTAGGGGGAGTCAGGGGCTACAATGAGCAGTTCTTC.

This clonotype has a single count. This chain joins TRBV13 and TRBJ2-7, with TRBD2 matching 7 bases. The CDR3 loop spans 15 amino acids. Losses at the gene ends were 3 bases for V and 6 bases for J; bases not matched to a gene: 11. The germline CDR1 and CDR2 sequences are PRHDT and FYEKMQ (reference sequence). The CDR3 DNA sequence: TGTGCCAGCAGCTTGGCGGGGGAGGGGAAAGTCGAGCAGTACTTC. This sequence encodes CASSLAGEGKVEQYF.

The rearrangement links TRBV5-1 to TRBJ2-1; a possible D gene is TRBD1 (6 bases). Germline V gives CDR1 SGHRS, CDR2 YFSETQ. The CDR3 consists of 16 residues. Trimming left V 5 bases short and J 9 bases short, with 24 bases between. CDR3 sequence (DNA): TGCGCCAGCAGGACGGGAAGAGGCAGGGGATTTCGTGAGCAGTTCTTC. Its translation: CASRTGRGRGFREQFF.

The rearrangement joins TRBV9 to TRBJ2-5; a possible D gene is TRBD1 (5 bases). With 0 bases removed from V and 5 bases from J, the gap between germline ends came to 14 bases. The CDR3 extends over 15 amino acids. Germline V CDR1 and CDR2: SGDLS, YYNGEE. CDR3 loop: CASSVGAGKGETQYF. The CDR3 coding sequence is TGTGCCAGCAGCGTAGGGGCAGGGAAGGGGGAGACCCAGTACTTC.

The CDR3 sequence is CASSQEPGRSTDTQYF. The CDR3, as DNA: TGTGCCAGCAGCCAAGAACCAGGGCGAAGCACAGATACGCAGTATTTT. J is TRBJ2-3 and V is TRBV14; weak D call: TRBD1 (5 bases). The germline V gene has CDR1 SGHDN and CDR2 FVKESK. The CDR3 is made up of 16 amino acids. V was clipped by 0 bases and J by 0 bases, with 10 bases between them.

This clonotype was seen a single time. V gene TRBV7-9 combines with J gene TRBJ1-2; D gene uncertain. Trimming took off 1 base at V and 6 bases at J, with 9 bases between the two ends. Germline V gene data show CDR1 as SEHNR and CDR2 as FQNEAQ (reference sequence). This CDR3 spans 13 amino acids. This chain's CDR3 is CASSLVAWDGYTF. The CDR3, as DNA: TGTGCCAGCAGCTTAGTGGCGTGGGATGGCTACACCTTC.

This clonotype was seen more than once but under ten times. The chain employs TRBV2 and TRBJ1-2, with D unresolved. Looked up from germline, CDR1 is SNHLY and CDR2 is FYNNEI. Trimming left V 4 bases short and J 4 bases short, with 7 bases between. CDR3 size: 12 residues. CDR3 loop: CASSVAGYGYTF. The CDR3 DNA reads TGTGCCAGCAGTGTGGCAGGCTATGGCTACACCTTC.

CDR3 DNA: TGTGCCAGCAGTTTATCGGTCGGCTGGGGCAGTCGATATGGCTACACCTTC. Amino acids: CASSLSVGWGSRYGYTF. The rearrangement uses TRBV27 and TRBJ1-2, with D possibly matching TRBD1 (5 bases). The CDR3 has 17 residues. V was pared by 0 bases and J by 5 bases, with 19 bases between. Looked up from germline, CDR1 is MNHEY and CDR2 is SMNVEV (reference sequence).

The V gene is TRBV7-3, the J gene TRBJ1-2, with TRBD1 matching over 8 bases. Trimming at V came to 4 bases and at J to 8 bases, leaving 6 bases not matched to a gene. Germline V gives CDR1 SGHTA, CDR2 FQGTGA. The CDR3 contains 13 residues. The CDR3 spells CASSSGQEGGYTF. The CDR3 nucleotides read TGTGCCAGCAGCTCGGGACAGGAGGGAGGCTACACCTTC.

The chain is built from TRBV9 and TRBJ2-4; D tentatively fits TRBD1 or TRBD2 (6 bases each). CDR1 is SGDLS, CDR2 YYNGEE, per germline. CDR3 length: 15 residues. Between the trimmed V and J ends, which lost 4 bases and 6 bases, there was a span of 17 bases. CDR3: CASSQGGGPSNIQYF. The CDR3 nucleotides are TGTGCCAGCAGCCAAGGAGGGGGACCTTCAAACATTCAGTACTTC.

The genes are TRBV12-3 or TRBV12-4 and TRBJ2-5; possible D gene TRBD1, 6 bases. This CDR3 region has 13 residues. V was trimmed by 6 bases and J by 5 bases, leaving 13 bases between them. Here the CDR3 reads CASSPQGMETQYF. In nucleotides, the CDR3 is TGTGCCAGCAGCCCACAGGGCATGGAGACCCAGTACTTC.

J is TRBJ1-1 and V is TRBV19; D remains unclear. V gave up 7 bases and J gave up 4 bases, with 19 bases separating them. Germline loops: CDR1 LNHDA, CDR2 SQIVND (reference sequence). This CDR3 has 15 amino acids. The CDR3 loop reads CASTISQLGGTEAFF. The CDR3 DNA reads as TGTGCCAGTACCATCTCCCAGCTCGGCGGCACTGAAGCTTTCTTT.

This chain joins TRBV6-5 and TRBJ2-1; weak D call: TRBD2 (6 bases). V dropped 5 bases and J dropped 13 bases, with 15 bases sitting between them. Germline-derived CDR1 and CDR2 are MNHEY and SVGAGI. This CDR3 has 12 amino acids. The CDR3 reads CASSQPTSHQFF. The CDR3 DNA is TGTGCCAGCAGTCAACCGACTAGTCATCAGTTCTTC.